This TCR beta chain was recovered during a study of CD8 T cells in Susac syndrome. Random hexamers primed reverse transcription of about 0.45 to 1 ug RNA. TCRdb passed the immunoSEQ multiplex PCR reads through MiXCR, listing each CDR3 protein once. The sample records about 300,000 distinct CDR3 sequences, over 75% being singletons. CDR3 size: 12 residues. Per germline, CDR1 DFQATT and CDR2 SNEGSKA (reference sequence). With 7 bases removed from V and 1 base from J, the gap between germline ends came to 10 bases. This TCR derives from a human donor with multiple sclerosis. The chain combines TRBV20-1 with TRBJ1-1, with D unresolved. Sample: CD8+ T cells from PBMCs. The DNA for the CDR3 is TGCAGTGTCCTAAGGGAGAACACTGAAGCTTTCTTT. Translated: CSVLRENTEAFF.